These T cell receptor beta chains were read from a single sample in a study of blood T cells in healthy people across ages. A single record per CDR3 protein comes from TCRdb applying MiXCR to the 5' RACE reads. The table records about 720,000 distinct CDR3 sequences, about a fifth of them present only once. Sequencing was performed on blood. The source of these receptors is an older man in good health. Each CDR3 is given without its conserved first and last residue. Clone size is given for some rows only: seen once, a few or many times, or a class if the clone is expanded.

V | size | CDR3
TRBV30 | many | AGELGLLNYGYT
TRBV12-3/TRBV12-4 | . | ASSFLTDMEY
TRBV6-5 | few | ASSVTDRGDTQY
TRBV15 | few | ATSGTPRGNEKLF
TRBV18 | few | ASSPLSGGDGYT
TRBV20-1 | . | SARRPSGVGYEQY
TRBV29-1 | few | SVELHQGTGAFDYEQY
TRBV20-1 | few | SARNPGGQGMNTEAF
TRBV6-5 | . | ASGSLQYEQY
TRBV10-3 | . | AISENVRGGTDTQY
TRBV12-3/TRBV12-4 | . | ASSLVGPNSEQF
TRBV10-3 | . | AARQGRENTEAF
TRBV29-1 | few | SVGMGRDTEAF
TRBV2 | few | ATTRERGRDTQY
TRBV4-3 | . | ASSSRAGVGWYEQF
TRBV7-9 | few | ASSFVQGTSYEQY
TRBV2 | few | ASKLAGAYNEQF
TRBV28 | few | ASSAPKGQGNSPLH
TRBV28 | . | ASSLDAPGELF
TRBV11-2 | few | ASSLAPPTEQY
TRBV18 | few | ASSLNDRVETQC
TRBV6-6 | . | ASTDSGTNTEAF
TRBV3-1 | few | ASSPSLNSYNEQF
TRBV3-1 | few | ASSQRGTGRSYNSPLH
TRBV10-2 | . | ASSKAWNYGYT